This TCR beta chain was identified during a study of T cells in Graves' hyperthyroidism and ophthalmopathy (dated by TCRdb to the late 2010s). With respect to the entire study: Peripheral blood samples were taken at the time of initial diagnosis, prior to any treatment. Thyroid tissue and blood T-cell repertoires from about six Graves' hyperthyroidism patients were also compared in the study. An independent validation cohort of some 18 hyperthyroidism patients and 17 patients who later progressed to ophthalmopathy tested prospective prediction of ophthalmopathy. The roughly 91 discovery patients were randomly split 7:3 into training and test sets. After sampling, hyperthyroidism patients received methimazole starting at 30 mg daily, and ophthalmopathy patients received high-dose intravenous methylprednisolone. TCR V-J signatures able to tell the groups apart were searched for in a discovery cohort of approximately 95 patients, of whom more than 40 had Graves' ophthalmopathy and roughly 58 had stable Graves' hyperthyroidism. According to the paper, TCR Vbeta CDR3 sequencing was carried out on more than 120 peripheral blood samples, which came from 40 to 45 ophthalmopathy, roughly 75 hyperthyroidism and about 17 progressor patients.

Beyond this particular receptor, the publication reports: In validation, the model predicted progression to ophthalmopathy a median of about 6.8 months before onset, with roughly 68% sensitivity and 72.22% specificity. Most expanded thyroid clonotypes (frequency above 0.001) were also detected in blood, suggesting blood repertoires may reflect thyroid immune responses. A model built on a 13 V-J signature distinguished ophthalmopathy from stable hyperthyroidism, reaching roughly 88% sensitivity and around 82% specificity in cross-validation and 80%/75% in testing. Sample size was not statistically predetermined, and blinding of investigators to group allocation was not performed.

TCR beta CDR3 regions were amplified from RNA transcripts. The first round of RT-PCR for the TCR CDR3 was performed with the HTBI primer set and the Qiagen OneStep RT-PCR kit. A second multiplex PCR round built the libraries, followed by size selection and purification. The libraries were sequenced on an Illumina HiSeq2000 using paired-end 100 bp reads. The paper's processing steps were these. SOAPnuke was used to process the raw data, with reads discarded if the reads contained adapters or uncalled bases, had a mean Phred below 15, or lacked an exact constant-primer or identifier match. High-quality paired reads were merged using COPE v1.2.5, and each unique nucleotide sequence was defined as a clonotype. MiTCR v1.1 was used to align clonotypes to the IMGT TRBV, TRBD and TRBJ reference segments. The analysis included only V-J combinations with a frequency above 0.0001, which together covered 99% to 99.2% of the repertoires. A TCS score was defined as the ratio of F50 (clonal expansion) to E x V (chaos), with BLOSUM62-based TCRdist applied between CDR3 peptides within each V-J. Welch's t-statistics and random forest reduced around 520 V-J features to under 15, which were used in a naive Bayes classifier (R e1071). TCRdb reran the public reads through fastp at Q25 and MiXCR, keeping productive beta chains. Identical CDR3 protein sequences are pooled into one entry, listed with their most common genes and DNA. The V and J calls were not made by the authors but by TCRdb's processing. Present in this sample are about 400,000 distinct CDR3 sequences, 11% to 15% of which were seen just once. 25% to 30% of the sample comes from the top ten.

In the ophthalmopathy patients, disease was moderately to severely active, with a Clinical Activity Score of 3 or more, a NOSPECS grade of 4 or more, and a duration of less than 3 months. Any patient with an uncontrolled infection, another autoimmune disease, pregnancy or lactation was excluded. Diagnoses were based on clinical symptoms, serum thyroxine and TRAb, thyroid ultrasound and orbital computed tomography. Ficoll-Paque density gradient centrifugation was used to isolate PBMCs from 10 ml of fresh peripheral blood. Total RNA was extracted using Trizol reagent, and RNA quality was assessed on an Agilent 2100 Bioanalyzer. Details on this clonotype: Its binding antigen is unknown. The sample holds no much larger clone one base away, and base qualities are not on file.

The CDR3 covers 14 residues, taking in both the cysteine and the phenylalanine. Only the CDR3 part of the read is kept: 42 bases, read in frame from the first base. V and J are truncated by 3 bases and 7 bases respectively, leaving an intervening sequence of 12 bases. The germline V gene (reference sequence) yields SEHNR for CDR1 and FQNEAQ for CDR2. The sequencing sample was made of blood. Recombination connected TRBV7-9 to TRBJ1-4; the D segment could be TRBD1, given 5 matching bases. This sequence was found in a man between 50 and 59 years old with Graves' ophthalmopathy. The CDR3 is CASSFLGGTEKLFF. The DNA sequence reads TGTGCCAGCAGCTTCCTGGGGGGGACTGAAAAACTGTTTTTT. The CDR3 plus the reference TRBV7-9 and TRBJ1-4 genes for the other parts give the full variable domain: DTGVSQNPRHKITKRGQNVTFRCDPISEHNRLYWYRQTLGQGPEFLTYFQNEAQLEKSRLLSDRFSAERPKGSFSTLEIQRTEQGDSAMYLCASSFLGGTEKLFFGSGTQLSVL.